This T cell receptor (beta chain) was identified in a study of cytomegalovirus exposure and HLA in healthy donors. The CDR3 runs to 15 residues. The V segment lost 4 bases and the J segment 8 bases; nucleotides outside the gene matches: 6. The germline V gene has CDR1 MNHNS and CDR2 SASEGT. Unrecorded immune exposures were likely, despite nominal health at sampling. Details on this clone: Its antigen is not identified.

Study results and limitations: According to the study, some 160 TCR beta chains were cytomegalovirus-associated. V- and J-gene trimming of TCR beta was linked (in a later analysis) to a missense DCLRE1C variant.

This PCR relied on a set of 60 Vbeta primers and 13 Jbeta primers. Only in-frame clones appear in the TCRdb table, and some are missing; sequencing was by immunoSEQ multiplex PCR. Seen here are 75,000 to 80,000 clones, about four fifths observed once, and the top ten hold 8% to 9.5%. The rearrangement links TRBV6-1 to TRBJ1-6; TRBD1 matches at 9 bases. The sequence was obtained from a woman in her forties in good health and CMV-seropositive. The sequenced material came from PBMCs. The CDR3 coding sequence is TGTGCCAGCAGTGCCCTGGGACAGGGTGATTCACCCCTCCACTTT. Encoded protein: CASSALGQGDSPLHF.